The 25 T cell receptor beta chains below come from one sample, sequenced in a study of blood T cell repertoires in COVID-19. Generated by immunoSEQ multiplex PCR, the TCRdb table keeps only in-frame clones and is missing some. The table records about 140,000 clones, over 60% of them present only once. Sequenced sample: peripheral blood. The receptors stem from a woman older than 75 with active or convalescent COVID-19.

CDR3 sequence (DNA): TGTGCCAGCAGCCCGGGACAGGCATCCTATGGCTACACCTTC. This sequence encodes CASSPGQASYGYTF. V usage is TRBV7-2 and J usage is TRBJ1-2; 8 nucleotides agree with TRBD1. There are 14 residues in the CDR3. Germline V gene lookup returns CDR1 SGHTA and CDR2 FQGNSA. V was pared by 5 bases and J by 4 bases, with 6 bases of the junction left unmatched.

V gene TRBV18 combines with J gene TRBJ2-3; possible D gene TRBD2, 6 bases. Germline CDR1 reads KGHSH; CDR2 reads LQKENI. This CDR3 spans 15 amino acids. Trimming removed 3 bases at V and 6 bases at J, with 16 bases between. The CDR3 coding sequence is TGTGCCAGCTCACCCTCTACGGGGGACCTCGATACGCAGTATTTT. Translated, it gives CASSPSTGDLDTQYF.

The CDR3 reads CASSPSPKMMNTEAFF. As DNA, the CDR3 is TGTGCCAGTAGTCCAAGCCCTAAGATGATGAACACTGAAGCTTTCTTT. V gene TRBV19 combines with J gene TRBJ1-1; no firm D call. Germline CDR1 and CDR2: LNHDA and SQIVND (reference sequence). V lost 5 bases, J lost 0 bases, and 16 bases lay in between. CDR3 length: 16 amino acids.

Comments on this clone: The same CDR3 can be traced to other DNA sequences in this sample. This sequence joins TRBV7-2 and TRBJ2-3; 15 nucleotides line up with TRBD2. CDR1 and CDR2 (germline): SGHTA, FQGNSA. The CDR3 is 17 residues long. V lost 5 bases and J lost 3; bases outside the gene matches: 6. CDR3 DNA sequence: TGTGCCAGCAGCCAACGGACTAGCGGGGGGGCAACAGATACGCAGTATTTT. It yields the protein CASSQRTSGGATDTQYF.

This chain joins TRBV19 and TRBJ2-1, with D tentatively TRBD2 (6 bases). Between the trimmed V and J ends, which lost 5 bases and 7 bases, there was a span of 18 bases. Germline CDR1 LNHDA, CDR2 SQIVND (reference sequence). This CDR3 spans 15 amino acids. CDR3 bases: TGTGCCAGTAGTGTTTCGGGGGTCACTTTGAATGAGCAGTTCTTC. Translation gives CASSVSGVTLNEQFF.

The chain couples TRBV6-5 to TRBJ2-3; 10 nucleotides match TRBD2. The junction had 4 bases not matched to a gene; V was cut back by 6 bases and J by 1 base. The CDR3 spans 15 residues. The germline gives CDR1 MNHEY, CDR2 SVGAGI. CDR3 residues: CASRRSGGGTDTQYF. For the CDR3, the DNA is TGTGCCAGCAGAAGGAGCGGGGGGGGCACAGATACGCAGTATTTT.

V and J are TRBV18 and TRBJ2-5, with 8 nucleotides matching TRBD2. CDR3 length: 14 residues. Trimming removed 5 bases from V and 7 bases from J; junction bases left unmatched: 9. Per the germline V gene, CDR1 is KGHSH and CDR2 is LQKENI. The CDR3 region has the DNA TGTGCCAGCTCATCTTTAGCGGGGAGCCGGACCCAGTACTTC. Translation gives CASSSLAGSRTQYF.

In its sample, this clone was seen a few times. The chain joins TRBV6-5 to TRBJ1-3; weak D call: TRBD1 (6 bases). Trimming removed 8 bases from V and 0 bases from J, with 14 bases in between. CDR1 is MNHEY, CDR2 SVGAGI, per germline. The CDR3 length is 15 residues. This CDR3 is CASEGQPVSGNTIYF. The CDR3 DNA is TGTGCCAGCGAGGGACAACCCGTCTCTGGAAACACCATATATTTT.

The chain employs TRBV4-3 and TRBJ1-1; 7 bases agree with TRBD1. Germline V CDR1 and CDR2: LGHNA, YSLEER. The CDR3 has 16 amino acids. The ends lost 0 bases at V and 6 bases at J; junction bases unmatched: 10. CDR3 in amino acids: CASSQEGGGINAEAFF. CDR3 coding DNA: TGCGCCAGCAGCCAAGAAGGGGGCGGAATCAACGCTGAAGCTTTCTTT.

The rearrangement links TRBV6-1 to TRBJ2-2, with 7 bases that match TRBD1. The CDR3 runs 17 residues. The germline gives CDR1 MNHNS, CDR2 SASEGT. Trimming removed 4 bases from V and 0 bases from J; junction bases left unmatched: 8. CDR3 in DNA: TGTGCCAGCAGTGGCAGGACAGGTTCTACGAACACCGGGGAGCTGTTTTTT. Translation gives CASSGRTGSTNTGELFF.

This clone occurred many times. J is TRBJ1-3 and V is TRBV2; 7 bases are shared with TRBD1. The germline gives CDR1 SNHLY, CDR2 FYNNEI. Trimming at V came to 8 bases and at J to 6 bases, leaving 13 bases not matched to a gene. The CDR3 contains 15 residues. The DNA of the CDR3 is TGTGCCAGCGGGAGGACGCGACAGGGTCTAAACACCATATATTTT. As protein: CASGRTRQGLNTIYF.

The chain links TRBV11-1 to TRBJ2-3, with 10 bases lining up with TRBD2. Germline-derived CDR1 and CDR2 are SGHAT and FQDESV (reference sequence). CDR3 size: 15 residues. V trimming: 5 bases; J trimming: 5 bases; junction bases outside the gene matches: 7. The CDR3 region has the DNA TGTGCCAGCAGCACATGGACTAGCGGAAGAGATACGCAGTATTTT. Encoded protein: CASSTWTSGRDTQYF.

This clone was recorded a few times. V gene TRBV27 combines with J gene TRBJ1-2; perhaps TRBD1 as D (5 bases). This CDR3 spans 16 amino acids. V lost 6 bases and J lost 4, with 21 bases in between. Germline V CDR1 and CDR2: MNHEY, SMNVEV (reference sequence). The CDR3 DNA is TGTGCCAGCAGCAAAACTATGGCCTTAACAGGCTATGGCTACACCTTC. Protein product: CASSKTMALTGYGYTF.

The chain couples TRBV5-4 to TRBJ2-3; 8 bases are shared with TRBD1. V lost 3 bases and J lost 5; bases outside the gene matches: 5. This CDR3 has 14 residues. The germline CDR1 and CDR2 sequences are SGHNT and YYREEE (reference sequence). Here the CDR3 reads CASSSRTGGDTQYF. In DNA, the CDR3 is TGTGCCAGCAGCTCACGAACAGGGGGAGATACGCAGTATTTT.

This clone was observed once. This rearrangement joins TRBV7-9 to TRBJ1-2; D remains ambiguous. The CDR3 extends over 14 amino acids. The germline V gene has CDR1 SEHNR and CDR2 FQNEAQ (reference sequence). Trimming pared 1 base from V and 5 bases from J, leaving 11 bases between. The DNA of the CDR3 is TGTGCCAGCAGCTTAGTAACGGTTACTTATGGCTACACCTTC. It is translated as CASSLVTVTYGYTF.

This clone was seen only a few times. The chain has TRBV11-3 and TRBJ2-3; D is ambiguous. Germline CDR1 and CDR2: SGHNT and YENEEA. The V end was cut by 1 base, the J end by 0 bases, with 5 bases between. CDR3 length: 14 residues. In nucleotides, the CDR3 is TGTGCCAGCAGCTTAGCCCAGAGCACAGATACGCAGTATTTT. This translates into CASSLAQSTDTQYF.

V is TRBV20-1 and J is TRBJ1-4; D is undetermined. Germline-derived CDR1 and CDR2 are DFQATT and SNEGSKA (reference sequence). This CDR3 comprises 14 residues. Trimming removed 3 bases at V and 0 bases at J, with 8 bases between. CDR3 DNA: TGCAGTGCTAGTTCCGGGACAACTAATGAAAAACTGTTTTTT. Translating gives CSASSGTTNEKLFF.

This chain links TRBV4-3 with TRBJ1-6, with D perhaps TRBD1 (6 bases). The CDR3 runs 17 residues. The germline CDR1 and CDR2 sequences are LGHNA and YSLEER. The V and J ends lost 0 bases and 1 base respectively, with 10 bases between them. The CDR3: CASSQERTGSYNSPLHF. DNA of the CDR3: TGCGCCAGCAGCCAAGAACGCACAGGGTCCTATAATTCACCCCTCCACTTT.

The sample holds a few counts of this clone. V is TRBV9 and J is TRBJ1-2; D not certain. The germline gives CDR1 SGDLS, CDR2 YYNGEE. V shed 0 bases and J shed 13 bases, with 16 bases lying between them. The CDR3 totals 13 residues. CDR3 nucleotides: TGTGCCAGCAGCGTAGAGGGAGAGGGTAGGTGCACCTTC. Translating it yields CASSVEGEGRCTF.

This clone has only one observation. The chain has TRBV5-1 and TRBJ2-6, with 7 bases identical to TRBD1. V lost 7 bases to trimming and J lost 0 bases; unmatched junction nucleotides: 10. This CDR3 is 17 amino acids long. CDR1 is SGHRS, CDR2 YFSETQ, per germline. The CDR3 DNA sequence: TGCGCCAGCTCACAGGGGACCACCCGCTCTGGGGCCAACGTCCTGACTTTC. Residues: CASSQGTTRSGANVLTF.

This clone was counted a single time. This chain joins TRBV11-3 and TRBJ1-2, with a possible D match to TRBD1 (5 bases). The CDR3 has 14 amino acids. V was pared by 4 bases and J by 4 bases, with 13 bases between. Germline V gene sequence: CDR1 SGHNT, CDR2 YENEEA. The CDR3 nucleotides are TGTGCCAGCAGCTATGGAGGGCAGGGCTATGGCTACACCTTC. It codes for CASSYGGQGYGYTF.

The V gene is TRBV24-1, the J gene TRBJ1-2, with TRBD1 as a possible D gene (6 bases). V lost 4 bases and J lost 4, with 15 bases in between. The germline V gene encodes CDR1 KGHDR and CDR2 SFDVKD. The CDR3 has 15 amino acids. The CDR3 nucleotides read TGTGCCACCAGTGAGGACAGCCCCGCCAGCTATGGCTACACCTTC. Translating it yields CATSEDSPASYGYTF.

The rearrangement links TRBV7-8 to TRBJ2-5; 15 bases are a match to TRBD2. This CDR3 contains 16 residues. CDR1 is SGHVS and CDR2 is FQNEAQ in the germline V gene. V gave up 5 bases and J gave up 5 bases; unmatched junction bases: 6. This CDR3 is CASSVGTSGGLETQYF. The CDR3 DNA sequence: TGTGCCAGCAGCGTTGGGACTAGCGGGGGGTTGGAGACCCAGTACTTC.

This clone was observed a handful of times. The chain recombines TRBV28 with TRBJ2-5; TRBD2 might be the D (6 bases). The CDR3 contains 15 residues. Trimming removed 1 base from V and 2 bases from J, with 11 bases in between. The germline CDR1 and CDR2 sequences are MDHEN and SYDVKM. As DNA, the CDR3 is TGTGCCAGCAGTTTATATCGTAGCGGACAAGAGACCCAGTACTTC. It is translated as CASSLYRSGQETQYF.

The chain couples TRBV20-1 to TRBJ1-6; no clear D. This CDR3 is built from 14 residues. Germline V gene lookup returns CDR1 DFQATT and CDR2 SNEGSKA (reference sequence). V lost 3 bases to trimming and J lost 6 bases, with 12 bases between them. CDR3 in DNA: TGCAGTGCTAGTGGGGAGATGGGTAATTCACCCCTCCACTTT. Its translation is CSASGEMGNSPLHF.